This record looks at one T cell receptor (beta chain) sequence and its context. The target antigen is unknown. This same CDR3 is encoded by further DNA sequences in the sample. The germline CDR1 and CDR2 sequences are MNHEY and SVGAGI. The CDR3 extends over 14 amino acids. V shed 5 bases, J shed 2 bases, and the junction held 2 bases outside the gene matches. This sample stems from a study of shared clonotypes between healthy human individuals. Background on the study: The study drew on a couple of women and a few men aged 18 to 49 as donors. Per-donor plates numbered three CD4 naive, three CD4 memory, two CD8 naive and one CD8 memory.

Deep-level running was used for the assay. Sequencing used immunoSEQ multiplex PCR; TCRdb keeps in-frame clones, though not all of them. The repertoire holds some 690,000 clones, with roughly 88% as singletons. Study results and limitations: Despite large depth, rarefaction showed incomplete sorted-subset sequencing.

The material sequenced was memory CD8+ T cells from PBMCs. Subset given: CD45RO+ cells pooled with CCR7-negative TemRA cells. The chain recombines TRBV6-5 with TRBJ2-7; 11 bases agree with TRBD1. This TCR was sampled from a man aged 18 to 35 in good health. Some clones in this sample may be carry-over from other donors' samples. The CDR3 nucleotides are TGTGCCAGCAGTCCGGGACAGGGGGCCTACGAGCAGTACTTC. This sequence encodes CASSPGQGAYEQYF.